These T cell receptor beta chains were read from a single sample in a study of blood T cell repertoires in COVID-19. Libraries were prepared by immunoSEQ multiplex PCR; TCRdb keeps only in-frame clonotypes and omits some of them. Of fewer than 350,000 clones listed, roughly 88% are singletons. Sequencing input: peripheral blood. The receptor set was obtained from a man aged 18 to 29 with active or convalescent COVID-19. Both conserved end residues are part of each CDR3. The order of the fields is D gene, clone size, V gene, J gene, CDR3 protein, CDR3 DNA. D genes are given only for firm matches. Rows may omit the clone size; those that give it use once, few, many or a size class.

D gene: -
clone size: -
V gene: TRBV4-1
J gene: TRBJ2-3
CDR3 protein: CASSQDGRGTDTQYF
CDR3 DNA: TGCGCCAGCAGCCAAGATGGCAGGGGCACAGATACGCAGTATTTT

D gene: TRBD2
clone size: -
V gene: TRBV18
J gene: TRBJ2-1
CDR3 protein: CASSLNGLAGVPSSYNEQFF
CDR3 DNA: TGTGCCAGCTCATTAAATGGGCTAGCGGGGGTTCCGAGCTCCTACAATGAGCAGTTCTTC

D gene: -
clone size: once
V gene: TRBV6-5
J gene: TRBJ1-2
CDR3 protein: CASRTGETTYGYTF
CDR3 DNA: TGTGCCAGCAGGACAGGCGAGACCACCTATGGCTACACCTTC

D gene: -
clone size: few
V gene: TRBV9
J gene: TRBJ2-1
CDR3 protein: CASSVGEAGLGQFF
CDR3 DNA: TGTGCCAGCAGCGTAGGTGAAGCGGGCTTAGGGCAGTTCTTC

D gene: -
clone size: -
V gene: TRBV28
J gene: TRBJ1-1
CDR3 protein: CATRSWFGRVNTEAFF
CDR3 DNA: TGTGCCACCCGATCCTGGTTCGGGAGGGTGAACACTGAAGCTTTCTTT

D gene: -
clone size: -
V gene: TRBV10-2
J gene: TRBJ2-7
CDR3 protein: CATSPQGPIEQYF
CDR3 DNA: TGCGCCACCTCTCCACAGGGACCGATCGAGCAGTACTTC

D gene: -
clone size: -
V gene: TRBV24-1
J gene: TRBJ2-3
CDR3 protein: CATSDAGQADTQYF
CDR3 DNA: TGTGCCACCAGTGATGCAGGCCAGGCAGATACGCAGTATTTT

D gene: -
clone size: -
V gene: TRBV3-1/TRBV3-2
J gene: TRBJ2-7
CDR3 protein: CASSLNRVVVYEQYF
CDR3 DNA: TGTGCCAGCAGCCTCAACAGGGTGGTCGTCTACGAGCAGTACTTC

D gene: -
clone size: once
V gene: TRBV5-6
J gene: TRBJ2-7
CDR3 protein: CASSLEGSSYEQYF
CDR3 DNA: TGTGCCAGCAGCTTAGAGGGCAGCTCCTACGAGCAGTACTTC

D gene: -
clone size: -
V gene: TRBV2
J gene: TRBJ1-5
CDR3 protein: CANGPGSNQPQHF
CDR3 DNA: TGTGCCAACGGCCCAGGTAGCAATCAGCCCCAGCATTTT

D gene: -
clone size: -
V gene: TRBV6-2/TRBV6-3
J gene: TRBJ2-2
CDR3 protein: CASSGQPLTGELFF
CDR3 DNA: TGTGCCAGCAGTGGACAGCCGTTGACCGGGGAGCTGTTTTTT

D gene: TRBD2
clone size: -
V gene: TRBV18
J gene: TRBJ2-1
CDR3 protein: CASSGLVSYNEQFF
CDR3 DNA: TGTGCCAGCTCGGGACTAGTCTCCTACAATGAGCAGTTCTTC

D gene: TRBD1
clone size: -
V gene: TRBV19
J gene: TRBJ1-2
CDR3 protein: CASSKPGQGLYGYTF
CDR3 DNA: TGTGCCAGTAGTAAACCGGGACAGGGATTATATGGCTACACCTTC

D gene: -
clone size: -
V gene: TRBV18
J gene: TRBJ1-2
CDR3 protein: CASSRGDSDGYTF
CDR3 DNA: TGTGCCAGCTCGAGAGGAGACAGCGATGGCTACACCTTC

D gene: -
clone size: -
V gene: TRBV7-8
J gene: TRBJ2-5
CDR3 protein: CASSLLTAQETQYF
CDR3 DNA: TGTGCCAGCAGCTTACTGACAGCCCAAGAGACCCAGTACTTC

D gene: TRBD1
clone size: -
V gene: TRBV6-4
J gene: TRBJ1-1
CDR3 protein: CASSTGENTEAFF
CDR3 DNA: TGTGCCAGCAGTACAGGGGAGAACACTGAAGCTTTCTTT

D gene: TRBD2
clone size: many
V gene: TRBV10-3
J gene: TRBJ2-1
CDR3 protein: CATIYSGVYNEQFF
CDR3 DNA: TGTGCCACCATCTATAGCGGGGTGTACAATGAGCAGTTCTTC

D gene: -
clone size: -
V gene: TRBV6-5
J gene: TRBJ2-1
CDR3 protein: CASRMGGAEWQFF
CDR3 DNA: TGTGCCAGCCGTATGGGGGGGGCGGAGTGGCAGTTCTTC

D gene: TRBD2
clone size: -
V gene: TRBV9
J gene: TRBJ2-7
CDR3 protein: CASSPGTSGGTPYEQYF
CDR3 DNA: TGTGCCAGCAGCCCCGGGACTAGCGGGGGTACACCCTACGAGCAGTACTTC

D gene: -
clone size: -
V gene: TRBV29-1
J gene: TRBJ1-2
CDR3 protein: CSVEDLEGDYGYTF
CDR3 DNA: TGCAGCGTTGAAGATTTGGAGGGCGACTATGGCTACACCTTC

D gene: -
clone size: -
V gene: TRBV12-3/TRBV12-4
J gene: TRBJ1-1
CDR3 protein: CASSLRRNTEAFF
CDR3 DNA: TGTGCCAGCAGCTTACGTAGGAACACTGAAGCTTTCTTT

D gene: TRBD2
clone size: -
V gene: TRBV6-5
J gene: TRBJ2-1
CDR3 protein: CASSMTSGVYNEQFF
CDR3 DNA: TGTGCCAGCAGTATGACTAGCGGGGTCTACAATGAGCAGTTCTTC

D gene: TRBD2
clone size: -
V gene: TRBV6-2/TRBV6-3
J gene: TRBJ2-7
CDR3 protein: CASSYRLAGGPTIKAPEQYF
CDR3 DNA: TGTGCCAGCAGTTACCGTCTAGCGGGGGGGCCGACCATCAAAGCACCCGAGCAGTACTTC

D gene: -
clone size: few
V gene: TRBV6-6
J gene: TRBJ1-4
CDR3 protein: CASSYYSRDEKLFF
CDR3 DNA: TGTGCCAGCAGTTACTACTCCAGGGATGAAAAACTGTTTTTT

D gene: -
clone size: -
V gene: TRBV7-8
J gene: TRBJ1-1
CDR3 protein: CASSSNRPDRLMNTEAFF
CDR3 DNA: TGTGCCAGCAGCTCAAACAGACCCGACAGGCTAATGAACACTGAAGCTTTCTTT

D gene: TRBD2
clone size: -
V gene: TRBV9
J gene: TRBJ2-3
CDR3 protein: CASSASGDRTDTQYF
CDR3 DNA: TGTGCCAGCAGCGCCAGCGGGGATCGCACAGATACGCAGTATTTT

D gene: TRBD2
clone size: -
V gene: TRBV6-2/TRBV6-3
J gene: TRBJ2-3
CDR3 protein: CASSYRPGLAGSTDTQYF
CDR3 DNA: TGTGCCAGCAGTTACCGCCCGGGACTAGCGGGGAGCACAGATACGCAGTATTTT

D gene: -
clone size: few
V gene: TRBV29-1
J gene: TRBJ2-1
CDR3 protein: CSVEGWKGNEQFF
CDR3 DNA: TGCAGCGTTGAGGGGTGGAAGGGGAATGAGCAGTTCTTC

D gene: -
clone size: -
V gene: TRBV5-4
J gene: TRBJ2-7
CDR3 protein: CASSFGVSSYEQYF
CDR3 DNA: TGTGCCAGCAGCTTCGGGGTCAGCTCCTACGAGCAGTACTTC

D gene: TRBD1
clone size: -
V gene: TRBV10-3
J gene: TRBJ1-2
CDR3 protein: CAISRPGQGDYGYTF
CDR3 DNA: TGTGCCATCAGTAGACCCGGACAGGGTGACTATGGCTACACCTTC

D gene: TRBD2
clone size: once
V gene: TRBV4-1
J gene: TRBJ2-7
CDR3 protein: CASSSRQTSGSYEQYF
CDR3 DNA: TGCGCCAGCAGCTCAAGGCAGACTAGCGGGAGCTACGAGCAGTACTTC

D gene: TRBD2
clone size: -
V gene: TRBV4-1
J gene: TRBJ2-5
CDR3 protein: CASSPSGGSGETQYF
CDR3 DNA: TGCGCCAGCAGCCCTTCGGGGGGATCGGGGGAGACCCAGTACTTC

D gene: -
clone size: -
V gene: TRBV15
J gene: TRBJ1-1
CDR3 protein: CATSSFQGVNTEAFF
CDR3 DNA: TGTGCCACCAGCAGTTTCCAGGGCGTGAACACTGAAGCTTTCTTT

D gene: -
clone size: -
V gene: TRBV9
J gene: TRBJ1-2
CDR3 protein: CASSEAVGGHGYTF
CDR3 DNA: TGTGCCAGCAGCGAAGCTGTGGGGGGTCATGGCTACACCTTC

D gene: -
clone size: -
V gene: TRBV6-5
J gene: TRBJ1-1
CDR3 protein: CASSYSLGGLVTEAFF
CDR3 DNA: TGTGCCAGCAGTTACTCGTTGGGAGGGTTGGTCACTGAAGCTTTCTTT